Presented here are 20 T cell receptor beta chains from one specimen sequenced in a study of blood T cell repertoires in COVID-19. Profiled with immunoSEQ multiplex PCR; TCRdb holds only in-frame clones, not every one. The sample holds about 64,000 clones, about three quarters seen once. Material for sequencing was peripheral blood. The receptors were sampled from a human donor in a cohort sampled during active COVID-19.

The chain uses TRBV2 and TRBJ2-3; perhaps TRBD1 as D (6 bases). Germline CDR1 reads SNHLY; CDR2 reads FYNNEI. The CDR3 is 13 residues long. Trimming cost V 6 bases and J 3 bases, with 10 bases left between them. CDR3 residues: CASRGTGTDTQYF. CDR3 in DNA: TGTGCCAGCAGGGGAACAGGGACAGATACGCAGTATTTT.

The rearrangement uses TRBV23-1 and TRBJ1-4; D ambiguous. TRBV23-1 is an ORF, with its function uncertain. V lost 10 bases to trimming and J lost 0 bases, with 12 bases between them. The CDR3 is 14 amino acids. CDR3: CATPRLATNEKLFF. CDR3 bases: TGCGCCACTCCCAGGCTTGCAACTAATGAAAAACTGTTTTTT.

The J gene is TRBJ2-7, the V gene TRBV7-8, with TRBD1 matching 12 bases. The CDR3 extends over 15 amino acids. Germline lookup yields CDR1 SGHVS and CDR2 FQNEAQ. The V gene end was trimmed by 3 bases and the J gene end by 5 bases; junction bases not matched to a gene: 5. The CDR3 DNA is TGTGCCAGCAGCTTTGTGGGGACAGGGGGCGACGAGCAGTACTTC. This translates into CASSFVGTGGDEQYF.

This chain links TRBV5-6 with TRBJ1-1, with 8 bases that match TRBD1. Per germline, CDR1 SGHDT and CDR2 YYEEEE. Trimming at V came to 1 base and at J to 2 bases, leaving 7 bases not matched to a gene. The CDR3 spans 16 residues. CDR3: CASSLLLQGANTEAFF. CDR3 DNA sequence: TGTGCCAGCAGCTTGCTCCTGCAGGGGGCTAACACTGAAGCTTTCTTT.

The V and J genes are TRBV30 and TRBJ1-2, with no clear D. V was pared by 2 bases and J by 4 bases, with 11 bases between. This CDR3 has 13 amino acids. Germline CDR1 and CDR2: GTSNPN and SVGIG (reference sequence). The CDR3 region has the DNA TGTGCCTGGAGTTCCATCGGGTCCTATGGCTACACCTTC. Translating gives CAWSSIGSYGYTF.

This chain joins TRBV5-5 and TRBJ2-3; 7 bases fit TRBD2. The CDR3 covers 16 residues. Germline CDR1 is SGHKS and CDR2 is YYEKEE (reference sequence). Unmatched junction bases numbered 7, after V lost 2 bases and J lost 1 base. CDR3 sequence: CASSFMASGRTDTQYF. DNA of the CDR3: TGTGCCAGCAGCTTCATGGCTAGCGGACGCACAGATACGCAGTATTTT.

The rearrangement links TRBV7-2 to TRBJ2-1; D is unclear. Trimming cost V 5 bases and J 0 bases, with 11 bases left between them. Germline V gives CDR1 SGHTA, CDR2 FQGNSA. The CDR3 extends over 15 amino acids. The DNA of the CDR3 is TGTGCCAGCAGCCTGAGGAAAAGCTCCTACAATGAGCAGTTCTTC. Its translation: CASSLRKSSYNEQFF.

V is TRBV5-4 and J is TRBJ2-1, with 8 bases identical to TRBD1. This CDR3 spans 15 amino acids. V was clipped by 5 bases and J by 9 bases; unmatched bases: 13. Per the germline V gene, CDR1 is SGHNT and CDR2 is YYREEE (reference sequence). The CDR3 sequence: CASSFGQGALAEQFF. The CDR3 bases are TGTGCCAGCAGTTTCGGGCAGGGGGCATTGGCTGAGCAGTTCTTC.

This clone was counted at least ten times. V and J are TRBV30 and TRBJ1-1; TRBD1 matches 8 bases. Germline V gene sequence: CDR1 GTSNPN, CDR2 SVGIG (reference sequence). The CDR3 has 12 amino acids. V dropped 4 bases and J dropped 7; count of bases not matched to a gene: 5. The CDR3 region has the DNA TGTGCCTGGATGGACAGGGTGGGTGAAGCTTTCTTT. This translates into CAWMDRVGEAFF.

The chain recombines TRBV19 with TRBJ2-2; D possibly corresponds to TRBD1 (5 bases). The V end was cut by 5 bases, the J end by 5 bases, with 15 bases between. This CDR3 has 15 residues. Germline V lookup: CDR1 LNHDA, CDR2 SQIVND (reference sequence). The CDR3 bases are TGTGCCAGTAGTCCTAGGGGCAGCCCAACCGGGGAGCTGTTTTTT. Protein sequence: CASSPRGSPTGELFF.

The V call is TRBV19, the J call TRBJ2-5; weak D call: TRBD1 (5 bases). Germline-derived CDR1 and CDR2 are LNHDA and SQIVND (reference sequence). Trimming removed 3 bases from V and 2 bases from J, with 10 bases in between. The CDR3 is 14 amino acids. The CDR3 reads CASSIATVQETQYF. For the CDR3, the DNA is TGTGCCAGTAGTATCGCGACAGTTCAAGAGACCCAGTACTTC.

This clone was seen once. The chain uses TRBV7-2 and TRBJ2-7, with unresolved D. The V and J ends lost 3 bases and 1 base respectively, with 7 bases between them. The CDR3 is 13 amino acids. In germline, CDR1 is SGHTA, CDR2 FQGNSA. CDR3 protein: CASSFAGSYEQYF. The CDR3, as DNA: TGTGCCAGCAGCTTTGCAGGATCCTACGAGCAGTACTTC.

The genes are TRBV7-2 and TRBJ2-7, with D tentatively TRBD1 (6 bases). This CDR3 is 15 amino acids long. Germline loops: CDR1 SGHTA, CDR2 FQGNSA. Trimming took off 2 bases at V and 2 bases at J, with 13 bases between the two ends. The CDR3: CASSLLPGDAYEQYF. DNA for the CDR3: TGTGCCAGCAGCTTATTACCAGGGGACGCCTACGAGCAGTACTTC.

The CDR3 region is CASSLYSGPNTGELFF. The CDR3 coding sequence is TGTGCCAGCAGCTTATATAGCGGGCCGAACACCGGGGAGCTGTTTTTT. The chain is built from TRBV11-2 and TRBJ2-2, with 7 bases aligning to TRBD2. Unmatched junction bases numbered 3, after V lost 2 bases and J lost 0 bases. The germline V gene has CDR1 SGHAT and CDR2 FQNNGV. The CDR3 has 16 residues. The entire variable domain, with the rest obtained from reference TRBV11-2 and TRBJ2-2, is as follows: EAGVAQSPRYKIIEKRQSVAFWCNPISGHATLYWYQQILGQGPKLLIQFQNNGVVDDSQLPKDRFSAERLKGVDSTLKIQPAKLEDSAVYLCASSLYSGPNTGELFFGEGSRLTVL.

This sequence joins TRBV6-5 and TRBJ2-7; D uncertain. Trimming left V 4 bases short and J 3 bases short, with 10 bases between. This CDR3 is built from 13 residues. Germline V gene lookup returns CDR1 MNHEY and CDR2 SVGAGI. The chain's CDR3 is CASSSPDFYEQYF. The CDR3 nucleotides read TGTGCCAGCAGTTCCCCAGACTTCTACGAGCAGTACTTC.

This clone has only a few counts. This chain joins TRBV24-1 and TRBJ2-1; TRBD2 is a possible D gene (6 bases). V shed 3 bases and J shed 4 bases, with 15 bases lying between them. The CDR3 is made up of 16 amino acids. The germline gives CDR1 KGHDR, CDR2 SFDVKD. In nucleotides, the CDR3 is TGTGCCACCAGTGATGTCAACCCCGGGAGTTACAATGAGCAGTTCTTC. It translates to CATSDVNPGSYNEQFF.

This sequence joins TRBV9 and TRBJ2-3; tentative D call: TRBD2 (5 bases). V was trimmed by 7 bases and J by 1 base, leaving 16 bases between them. Per germline, CDR1 SGDLS and CDR2 YYNGEE. The length of the CDR3 is 15 residues. CDR3 in DNA: TGTGCCAGCTCTCAAGAGCTTAGCGGCACAGATACGCAGTATTTT. Its protein product is CASSQELSGTDTQYF.

This chain joins TRBV4-1 and TRBJ2-4; 8 bases map to TRBD1. The trim removed 4 bases at V and 1 base at J, leaving 3 bases unmatched. Germline CDR1 and CDR2: MGHRA and YSYEKL. The length of the CDR3 is 15 residues. The CDR3 here is CASSPDRAAKNIQYF. CDR3 bases: TGCGCCAGCAGCCCGGACAGGGCGGCCAAAAACATTCAGTACTTC.

This clone appeared once. The genes are TRBV10-2 and TRBJ2-1; TRBD2 might be the D (5 bases). V shed 7 bases and J shed 6 bases, with 19 bases lying between them. This CDR3 has 15 residues. Germline assignment: CDR1 WSHSY and CDR2 SAAADI. The chain's CDR3 is CASTRRGSSSNEQFF. In DNA form, the CDR3 reads TGCGCCAGCACCAGACGAGGATCTAGCAGCAATGAGCAGTTCTTC.

The chain employs TRBV5-5 and TRBJ1-1; 7 nucleotides align to TRBD1. CDR3 length: 14 amino acids. The trim removed 4 bases at V and 2 bases at J, leaving 5 bases unmatched. Germline CDR1 reads SGHKS; CDR2 reads YYEKEE (reference sequence). CDR3 coding DNA: TGTGCCAGCAGCCGGACAGGAACCAACACTGAAGCTTTCTTT. Translation: CASSRTGTNTEAFF.